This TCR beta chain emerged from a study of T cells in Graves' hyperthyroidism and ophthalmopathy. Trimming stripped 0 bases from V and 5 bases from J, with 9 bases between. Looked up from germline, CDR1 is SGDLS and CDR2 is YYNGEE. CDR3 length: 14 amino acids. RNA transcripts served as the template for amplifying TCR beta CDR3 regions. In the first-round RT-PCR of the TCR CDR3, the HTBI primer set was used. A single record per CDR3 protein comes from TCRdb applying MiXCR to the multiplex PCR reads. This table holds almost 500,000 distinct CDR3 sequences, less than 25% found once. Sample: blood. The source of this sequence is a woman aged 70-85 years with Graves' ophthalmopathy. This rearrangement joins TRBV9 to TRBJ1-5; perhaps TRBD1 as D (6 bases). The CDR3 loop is CASSVGSGDQPQHF. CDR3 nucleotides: TGTGCCAGCAGCGTAGGCTCAGGGGATCAGCCCCAGCATTTT.